Below are 9 T cell receptor beta chains sequenced from a single sample in a study of CD8 T cells in ankylosing spondylitis. Whole-study findings and limits: A TCR beta motif of several highly homologous variants seemed to mark ankylosing spondylitis blood.

TCRdb reprocessed the 5' RACE reads with MiXCR, giving one entry per CDR3 protein. The table shows fewer than 500,000 distinct CDR3 sequences, with about 24% occurring only once. What these receptors recognize is not known. Sequencing used blood, either unsorted or a sorted T cell fraction (not recorded which). The receptors come from a male donor with ankylosing spondylitis.

The CDR3 DNA reads TGTGCCAGCAGACGACTAGCGGCGTTAGGGGAGACCCAGTACTTC. Translated, it gives CASRRLAALGETQYF. The V and J genes are TRBV6-1 and TRBJ2-5, with TRBD2 identical over 9 bases. Looked up from germline, CDR1 is MNHNS and CDR2 is SASEGT. With 6 bases clipped from V and 5 bases from J, the junction kept 10 bases outside the gene matches. This CDR3 is 15 amino acids long.

The V and J genes are TRBV15 and TRBJ2-2; TRBD2 is a possible D gene (5 bases). Trimming stripped 5 bases from V and 2 bases from J, with 9 bases between. Germline lookup yields CDR1 LNHNV and CDR2 YYDKDF (reference sequence). The CDR3 has 14 amino acids. The CDR3 nucleotides are TGTGCCACCAGCGAGGGCCCTAACACCGGGGAGCTGTTTTTT. Translating gives CATSEGPNTGELFF.

This chain connects TRBV7-2 to TRBJ2-1, with 11 bases that match TRBD1. V dropped 4 bases and J dropped 5; count of bases not matched to a gene: 7. The CDR3 sequence is 16 residues long. Germline values: CDR1 SGHTA, CDR2 FQGNSA. The CDR3 region is CASSSIRDRGDNEQFF. As DNA, the CDR3 is TGTGCCAGCAGCTCAATCCGGGACAGGGGGGACAATGAGCAGTTCTTC.

The chain joins TRBV4-1 to TRBJ1-5; D not resolved. V gave up 0 bases and J gave up 0 bases, with 15 bases separating them. CDR3 length: 18 residues. Germline V gives CDR1 MGHRA, CDR2 YSYEKL. The CDR3 region has the DNA TGCGCCAGCAGCCAAGATCGGATGGGTCTTTATAGCAATCAGCCCCAGCATTTT. As protein: CASSQDRMGLYSNQPQHF.

J is TRBJ1-6 and V is TRBV7-9; possibly TRBD1 for D (5 bases). Germline CDR1 reads SEHNR; CDR2 reads FQNEAQ (reference sequence). Trimming took off 5 bases at V and 0 bases at J, with 14 bases between the two ends. This CDR3 region has 17 residues. CDR3 sequence: CASSTPPGGSYNSPLHF. DNA of the CDR3: TGTGCCAGCAGCACCCCCCCCGGGGGCTCCTATAATTCACCCCTCCACTTT. The whole variable domain, filled in from reference TRBV7-9 and TRBJ1-6, reads DTGVSQNPRHKITKRGQNVTFRCDPISEHNRLYWYRQTLGQGPEFLTYFQNEAQLEKSRLLSDRFSAERPKGSFSTLEIQRTEQGDSAMYLCASSTPPGGSYNSPLHFGNGTRLTVT.

This clonotype was recorded a few times. The chain employs TRBV7-2 and TRBJ1-4, with TRBD1 as a possible D gene (5 bases). Germline assignment: CDR1 SGHTA and CDR2 FQGNSA. Trimming took off 1 base at V and 7 bases at J, with 16 bases between the two ends. The CDR3 spans 16 residues. CDR3 DNA sequence: TGTGCCAGCAGCTTAGTCTGGGACGGGGGGAGTGAAAAACTGTTTTTT. Its protein is CASSLVWDGGSEKLFF.

This clonotype was observed a few times. V and J are TRBV4-2 and TRBJ2-3; possibly TRBD2 for D (5 bases). The CDR3 contains 16 residues. V shed 1 base and J shed 1 base, with 12 bases lying between them. The germline V gene encodes CDR1 LGHNA and CDR2 YNFKEQ. This CDR3 reads CASSQVIGSGTDTQYF. The DNA of the CDR3 is TGTGCCAGCAGCCAAGTGATTGGTAGCGGCACAGATACGCAGTATTTT.

This clonotype was seen a few times. This chain connects TRBV30 to TRBJ1-1, with D maybe TRBD1 (5 bases). The CDR3 sequence is 13 residues long. CDR1 is GTSNPN and CDR2 is SVGIG in the germline V gene (reference sequence). Trimming removed 3 bases from V and 1 base from J, with 9 bases in between. CDR3 nucleotides: TGTGCCTGGAGCACAGGCTCGAACACTGAAGCTTTCTTT. Protein sequence: CAWSTGSNTEAFF.

Only a few counts were recorded for this clonotype. This chain uses TRBV6-1 with TRBJ2-1, with 7 positions matching TRBD2. CDR3 size: 18 residues. The germline gives CDR1 MNHNS, CDR2 SASEGT. J lost 7 bases, V lost 6 bases, and 21 bases had no gene match. The CDR3 nucleotides read TGTGCCAGCAGATCCGAGGGAGGGGCAACGACTAGGAAGAATGAGCAGTTCTTC. It yields the protein CASRSEGGATTRKNEQFF.